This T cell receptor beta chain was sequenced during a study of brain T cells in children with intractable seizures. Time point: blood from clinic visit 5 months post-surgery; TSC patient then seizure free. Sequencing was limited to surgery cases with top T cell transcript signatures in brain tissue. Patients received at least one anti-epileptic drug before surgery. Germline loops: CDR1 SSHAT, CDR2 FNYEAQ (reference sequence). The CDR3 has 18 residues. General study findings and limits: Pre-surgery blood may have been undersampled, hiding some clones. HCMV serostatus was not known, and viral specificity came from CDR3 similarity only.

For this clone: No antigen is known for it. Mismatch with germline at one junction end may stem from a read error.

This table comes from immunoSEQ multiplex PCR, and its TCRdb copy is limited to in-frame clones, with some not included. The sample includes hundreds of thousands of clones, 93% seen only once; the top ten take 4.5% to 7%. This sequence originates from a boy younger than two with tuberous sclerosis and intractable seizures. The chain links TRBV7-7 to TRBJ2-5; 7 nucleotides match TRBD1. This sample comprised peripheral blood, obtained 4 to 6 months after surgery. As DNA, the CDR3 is TGTGCTAGCAGCCCCAACCCAGAGGGGGCCCGCATGGGAGAGACCCAGTACTTC. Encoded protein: CASSPNPEGARMGETQYF. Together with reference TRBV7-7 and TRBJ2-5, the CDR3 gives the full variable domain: GAGVSQSPRYKVTKRGQDVTLRCDPISSHATLYWYQQALGQGPEFLTYFNYEAQPDKSGLPSDRFSAERPEGSISTLTIQRTEQRDSAMYRCASSPNPEGARMGETQYFGPGTRLLVL.